The 18 T cell receptor beta chains given below trace back to one sample, sequenced in a study of blood T cell repertoires in COVID-19. The repertoire was sequenced with immunoSEQ multiplex PCR; TCRdb's copy has only in-frame clones and lacks some. The sample consists of roughly 140,000 clones, roughly 84% of them appearing once. The sample comprised PBMCs or T cells enriched from blood (not recorded which). Every receptor here comes from a woman between 50 and 59 years old who had been exposed to COVID-19.

This clone was observed once. The rearrangement links TRBV11-3 to TRBJ2-7, with D possibly matching TRBD1 (6 bases). Germline lookup yields CDR1 SGHNT and CDR2 YENEEA. CDR3 length: 13 amino acids. V lost 5 bases and J 0 bases, leaving 8 bases between the germline ends. CDR3 sequence (DNA): TGTGCCAGCAGCCCAGGGGTCTCCTACGAGCAGTACTTC. Its protein is CASSPGVSYEQYF.

This clone was seen more than once but under ten times. The chain recombines TRBV6-2 or TRBV6-3 with TRBJ2-7; D possibly corresponds to TRBD2 (5 bases). Germline CDR1 and CDR2: MNHEY and SVGEGT. CDR3 size: 16 residues. Trimming stripped 2 bases from V and 3 bases from J, with 17 bases between. The CDR3: CASSYPVGQRNYEQYF. The CDR3, as DNA: TGTGCCAGCAGTTACCCGGTAGGCCAGCGGAACTACGAGCAGTACTTC.

The chain links TRBV7-9 to TRBJ2-7; weak D call: TRBD1 (5 bases). The germline CDR1 and CDR2 sequences are SEHNR and FQNEAQ (reference sequence). CDR3 length equals 15 residues. The V and J ends lost 5 bases and 3 bases respectively, with 17 bases between them. The chain's CDR3 is CASSPGRAGLYEQYF. Here the CDR3 DNA reads TGTGCCAGCAGCCCAGGTAGGGCAGGGCTCTACGAGCAGTACTTC.

The chain uses TRBV18 and TRBJ1-1, with D unresolved. Germline V CDR1 and CDR2: KGHSH, LQKENI. Trimming took 5 bases from V and 0 from J, leaving 4 bases between them. The CDR3 length is 12 residues. DNA for the CDR3: TGTGCCAGCTCAATCTTGAACACTGAAGCTTTCTTT. This gives the protein CASSILNTEAFF.

The rearrangement links TRBV12-3 or TRBV12-4 to TRBJ2-7, with D possibly being TRBD1 (5 bases). V was trimmed by 2 bases and J by 5 bases, leaving 10 bases between them. This CDR3 contains 13 residues. The CDR3, as DNA: TGTGCCAGCAGTTTACCCAGGGTCCACGAGCAGTACTTC. Amino acid sequence: CASSLPRVHEQYF.

This rearrangement joins TRBV5-4 to TRBJ1-2, with TRBD1 matching 7 bases. V shed 2 bases, J shed 2 bases, and the junction held 18 bases outside the gene matches. Germline values: CDR1 SGHNT, CDR2 YYREEE (reference sequence). The CDR3 has 19 residues. The CDR3 spells CASSLRVAPKLGGNYGYTF. CDR3 nucleotide sequence: TGTGCCAGCAGCTTACGGGTTGCTCCGAAACTAGGGGGCAACTATGGCTACACCTTC.

The J gene is TRBJ2-3, the V gene TRBV7-2; D is uncertain. CDR1 is SGHTA and CDR2 is FQGNSA in the germline V gene. The V end lost 2 bases, the J end lost 10 bases, and 13 bases lay between the germline ends. The CDR3 sequence is 13 residues long. CDR3 in DNA: TGTGCCAGCAGCTTACCCTCACTGATTGCGCAGTATTTT. Its protein is CASSLPSLIAQYF.

The V call is TRBV19, the J call TRBJ1-6; 8 nucleotides align to TRBD1. CDR1 is LNHDA, CDR2 SQIVND, per germline (reference sequence). There are 15 residues in the CDR3. The J segment lost 7 bases and the V segment lost 7 bases, leaving 9 bases of the junction unmatched. The CDR3 nucleotides read TGTGCCAGTATTCCCGACAGGGGCAGGAATTCACCCCTCCACTTT. It is translated as CASIPDRGRNSPLHF. Complete variable domain (other parts from reference TRBV19 and TRBJ1-6): DGGITQSPKYLFRKEGQNVTLSCEQNLNHDAMYWYRQDPGQGLRLIYYSQIVNDFQKGDIAEGYSVSREKKESFPLTVTSAQKNPTAFYLCASIPDRGRNSPLHFGNGTRLTVT.

The sample holds a few counts of this clone. The V and J genes are TRBV28 and TRBJ2-3, with TRBD2 matching over 9 bases. J was trimmed by 3 bases and V by 3 bases; bases with no gene match: 1. The CDR3 is 14 residues long. Looked up from germline, CDR1 is MDHEN and CDR2 is SYDVKM. DNA for the CDR3: TGTGCCAGCAGTTTCCTAGCGGGGACAGATACGCAGTATTTT. Translated: CASSFLAGTDTQYF.

The rearrangement joins TRBV27 to TRBJ1-2; no clear D. V lost 6 bases and J lost 3, with 11 bases in between. This CDR3 region has 13 residues. Germline assignment: CDR1 MNHEY and CDR2 SMNVEV (reference sequence). CDR3 amino acids: CASSPTRDYGYTF. CDR3 bases: TGTGCCAGCAGCCCGACACGAGACTATGGCTACACCTTC.

The chain couples TRBV24-1 to TRBJ2-3; D is unclear. The CDR3 is made up of 13 amino acids. Trimming left V 4 bases short and J 2 bases short, with 6 bases between. Germline V gene lookup returns CDR1 KGHDR and CDR2 SFDVKD. The CDR3 here is CATSDLSTDTQYF. The CDR3, as DNA: TGTGCCACCAGTGACCTCTCCACAGATACGCAGTATTTT.

The gene calls are TRBV6-2 or TRBV6-3 and TRBJ2-7; D gene uncertain. The V end lost 0 bases, the J end lost 2 bases, and 11 bases lay between the germline ends. The CDR3 contains 15 residues. Germline CDR1 and CDR2: MNHEY and SVGEGT. DNA for the CDR3: TGTGCCAGCAGTTACTCACCCGACGGAGCCTACGAGCAGTACTTC. This encodes CASSYSPDGAYEQYF.

The chain couples TRBV18 to TRBJ1-2; 9 bases are shared with TRBD1. The CDR3 spans 13 residues. Germline V gene sequence: CDR1 KGHSH, CDR2 LQKENI. The ends lost 6 bases at V and 6 bases at J; junction bases unmatched: 5. In nucleotides, the CDR3 is TGTGCCAGCTCTCGGACAGGGGACGATGGCTACACCTTC. This sequence encodes CASSRTGDDGYTF.

The genes are TRBV5-4 and TRBJ2-5; 11 bases match TRBD2. The ends lost 4 bases at V and 2 bases at J; junction bases unmatched: 10. CDR1 and CDR2 from the germline V gene are SGHNT and YYREEE (reference sequence). The CDR3 covers 17 residues. The chain's CDR3 is CASSPGLAAVGQETQYF. CDR3 in DNA: TGTGCCAGCAGCCCGGGACTAGCGGCGGTAGGGCAAGAGACCCAGTACTTC.

The chain employs TRBV15 and TRBJ2-1; TRBD2 might be the D (7 bases). V lost 0 bases and J 4 bases, leaving 13 bases between the germline ends. Germline assignment: CDR1 LNHNV and CDR2 YYDKDF (reference sequence). The CDR3 runs 16 residues. The CDR3 DNA reads TGTGCCACCAGCAGAGATAGGCGGGGGCGATACAATGAGCAGTTCTTC. Translating it yields CATSRDRRGRYNEQFF.

This chain joins TRBV29-1 and TRBJ2-4; TRBD2 matches 10 bases. V shed 2 bases and J 0 bases; nucleotides not matched to a gene: 10. This CDR3 has 18 residues. CDR1 is SQVTM and CDR2 is ANQGSEA in the germline V gene. DNA for the CDR3: TGCAGCGTTGAATTTTTAGCGGGGGGACCTTTAGCCAAAAACATTCAGTACTTC. Amino acid sequence: CSVEFLAGGPLAKNIQYF.

The chain is built from TRBV9 and TRBJ1-2; TRBD1 might be the D (6 bases). Trimming left V 6 bases short and J 4 bases short, with 19 bases between. This CDR3 has 15 residues. Per the germline V gene, CDR1 is SGDLS and CDR2 is YYNGEE. The CDR3 sequence: CASTPSPQGSYGYTF. CDR3 nucleotides: TGTGCCAGCACCCCTAGCCCACAGGGAAGCTATGGCTACACCTTC.

The rearrangement uses TRBV5-1 and TRBJ2-3; D might be TRBD2 (5 bases). Trimming removed 3 bases at V and 2 bases at J, with 16 bases between. CDR3 length equals 16 residues. Germline loops: CDR1 SGHRS, CDR2 YFSETQ. CDR3 residues: CASSYGLLTITDTQYF. For the CDR3, the DNA is TGCGCCAGCAGCTACGGACTTCTGACCATCACAGATACGCAGTATTTT.